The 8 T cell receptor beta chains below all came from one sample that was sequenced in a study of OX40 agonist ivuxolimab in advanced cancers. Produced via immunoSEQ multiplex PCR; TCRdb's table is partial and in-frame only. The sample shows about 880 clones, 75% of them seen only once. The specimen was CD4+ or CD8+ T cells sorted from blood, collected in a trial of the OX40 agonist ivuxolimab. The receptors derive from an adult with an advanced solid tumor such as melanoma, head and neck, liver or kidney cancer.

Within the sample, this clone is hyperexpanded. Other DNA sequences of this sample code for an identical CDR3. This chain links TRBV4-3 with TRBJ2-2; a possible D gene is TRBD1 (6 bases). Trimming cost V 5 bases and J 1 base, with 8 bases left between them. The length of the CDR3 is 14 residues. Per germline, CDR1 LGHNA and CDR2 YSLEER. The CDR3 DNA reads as TGCGCCAGCAGCGAGGACAGGAACACCGGGGAGCTGTTTTTT. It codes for CASSEDRNTGELFF.

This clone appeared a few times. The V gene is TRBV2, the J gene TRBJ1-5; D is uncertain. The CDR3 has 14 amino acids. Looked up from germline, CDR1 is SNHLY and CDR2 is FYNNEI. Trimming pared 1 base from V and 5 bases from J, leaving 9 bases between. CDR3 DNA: TGTGCCAGCAGTGAAGGTCTTAAGGATCAGCCCCAGCATTTT. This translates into CASSEGLKDQPQHF.

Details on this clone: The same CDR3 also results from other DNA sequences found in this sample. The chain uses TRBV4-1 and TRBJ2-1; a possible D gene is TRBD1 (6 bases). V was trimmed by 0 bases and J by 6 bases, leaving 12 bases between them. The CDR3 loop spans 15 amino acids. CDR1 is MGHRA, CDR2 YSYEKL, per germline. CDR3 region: CASSQDPGDGNEQFF. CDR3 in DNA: TGCGCCAGCAGCCAAGATCCAGGGGACGGCAATGAGCAGTTCTTC.

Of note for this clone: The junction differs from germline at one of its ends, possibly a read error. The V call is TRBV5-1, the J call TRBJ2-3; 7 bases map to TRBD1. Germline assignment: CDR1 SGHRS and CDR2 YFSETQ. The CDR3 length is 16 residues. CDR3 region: CASSLGPQGSTGTQYF. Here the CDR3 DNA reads TGCGCCAGCAGCTTGGGCCCACAGGGGAGCACAGGTACGCAGTATTTT.

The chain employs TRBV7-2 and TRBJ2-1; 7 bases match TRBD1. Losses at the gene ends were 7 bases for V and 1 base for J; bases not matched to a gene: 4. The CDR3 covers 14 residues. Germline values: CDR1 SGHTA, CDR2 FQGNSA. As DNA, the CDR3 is TGTGCCAGCATCAGACAGGGTTCCTACAATGAGCAGTTCTTC. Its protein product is CASIRQGSYNEQFF.

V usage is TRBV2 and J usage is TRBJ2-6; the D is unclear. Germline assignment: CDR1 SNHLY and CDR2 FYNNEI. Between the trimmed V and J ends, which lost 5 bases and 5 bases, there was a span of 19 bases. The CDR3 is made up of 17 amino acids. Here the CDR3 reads CASSCVPIQSRANVLTF. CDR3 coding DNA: TGTGCCAGCAGTTGTGTTCCGATACAAAGTCGGGCCAACGTCCTGACTTTC.

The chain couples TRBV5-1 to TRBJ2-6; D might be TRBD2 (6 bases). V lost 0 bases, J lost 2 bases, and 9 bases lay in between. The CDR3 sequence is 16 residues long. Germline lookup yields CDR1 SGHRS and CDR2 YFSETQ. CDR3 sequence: CASSLASVAGANVLTF. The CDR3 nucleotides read TGCGCCAGCAGCTTGGCTAGCGTTGCTGGGGCCAACGTCCTGACTTTC.

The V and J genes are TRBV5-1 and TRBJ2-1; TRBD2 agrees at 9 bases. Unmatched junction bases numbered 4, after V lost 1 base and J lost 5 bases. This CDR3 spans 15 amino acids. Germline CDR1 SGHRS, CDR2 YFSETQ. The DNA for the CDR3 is TGCGCCAGCAGCTTGAGGGTAGCGGGGGACAATGAGCAGTTCTTC. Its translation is CASSLRVAGDNEQFF.